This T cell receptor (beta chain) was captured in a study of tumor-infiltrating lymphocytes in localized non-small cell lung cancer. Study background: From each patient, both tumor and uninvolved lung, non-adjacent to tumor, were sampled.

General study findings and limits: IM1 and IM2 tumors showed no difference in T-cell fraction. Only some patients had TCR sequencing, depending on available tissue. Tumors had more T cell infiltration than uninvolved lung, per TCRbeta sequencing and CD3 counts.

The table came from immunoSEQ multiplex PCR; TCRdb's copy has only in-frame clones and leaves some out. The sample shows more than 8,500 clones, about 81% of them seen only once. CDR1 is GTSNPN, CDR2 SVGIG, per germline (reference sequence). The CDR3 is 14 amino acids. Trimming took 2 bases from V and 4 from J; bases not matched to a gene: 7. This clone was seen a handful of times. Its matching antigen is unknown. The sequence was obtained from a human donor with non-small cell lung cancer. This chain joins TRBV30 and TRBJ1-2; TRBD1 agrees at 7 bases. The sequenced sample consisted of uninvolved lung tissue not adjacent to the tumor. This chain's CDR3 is CAWSPQGVSYGYTF. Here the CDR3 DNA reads TGTGCCTGGAGTCCCCAGGGGGTTTCCTATGGCTACACCTTC.